Shown below are 6 T cell receptor beta chains from a single sample sequenced in a study of CD8 T cells in Susac syndrome (dated by TCRdb to between 2018 and 2021). Library construction relied on the immunoSEQ multiplex PCR assay. RNA was extracted using the RNeasy kit, and about 0.5 to 1 ug of the RNA was reverse transcribed with random hexamers. In TCRdb, the public reads were trimmed at Q25 with fastp and aligned with MiXCR, with productive beta chains retained. Entries are consolidated by CDR3 protein sequence, retaining the most common genes and DNA. The sample data list under 200,000 distinct CDR3 sequences, and 85% to 95% of these were observed just once. The ten largest clones add up to less than 0.2% of the sample. The material sequenced was CD8+ T cells from PBMCs. The source of these receptors is a human donor with multiple sclerosis.

The chain couples TRBV29-1 to TRBJ2-7; 10 bases align to TRBD1. Germline V CDR1 and CDR2: SQVTM, ANQGSEA. The CDR3 loop spans 14 amino acids. With 4 bases clipped from V and 2 bases from J, the junction kept 5 bases outside the gene matches. The CDR3 sequence is CSVGPGQGTYEQYF. The CDR3 bases are TGCAGCGTTGGCCCGGGACAGGGGACCTACGAGCAGTACTTC.

The V call is TRBV29-1, the J call TRBJ1-1; 12 bases agree with TRBD1. The germline V gene encodes CDR1 SQVTM and CDR2 ANQGSEA. This CDR3 has 16 residues. After removal of 7 bases from V and 3 bases from J, the junction contained 12 bases not matched to a gene. The CDR3 DNA reads as TGCAGCGCACCCCCCGGGACAGGGGGCACCGACACTGAAGCTTTCTTT. Its protein product is CSAPPGTGGTDTEAFF. The complete variable domain, with remaining parts taken from reference TRBV29-1 and TRBJ1-1, reads SAVISQKPSRDICQRGTSLTIQCQVDSQVTMMFWYRQQPGQSLTLIATANQGSEATYESGFVIDKFPISRPNLTFSTLTVSNMSPEDSSIYLCSAPPGTGGTDTEAFFGQGTRLTVV.

This clonotype is a singleton in its sample. CDR3 protein: CASSAQGEGPTNEKLFF. CDR3 DNA: TGTGCCAGCAGTGCTCAGGGGGAGGGGCCAACTAATGAAAAACTGTTTTTT. The chain is built from TRBV2 and TRBJ1-4; 7 bases are shared with TRBD1. CDR1 SNHLY and CDR2 FYNNEI come from the germline V gene. After removal of 4 bases from V and 0 bases from J, the junction contained 8 bases not matched to a gene. The CDR3 runs 17 residues.

The V call is TRBV7-8, the J call TRBJ1-2; tentative D call: TRBD1 (5 bases). Between the trimmed V and J ends, which lost 3 bases and 3 bases, there was a span of 14 bases. The CDR3 has 15 residues. The germline CDR1 and CDR2 sequences are SGHVS and FQNEAQ. The DNA for the CDR3 is TGTGCCAGCAGCTTGGGAACTCAGGGTGACTATGGCTACACCTTC. Protein product: CASSLGTQGDYGYTF.

The J gene is TRBJ2-5, the V gene TRBV12-3 or TRBV12-4; D unresolved. The CDR3 totals 13 residues. V was trimmed by 3 bases and J by 4 bases, leaving 9 bases between them. The CDR3 is CASSFPPGETQYF. CDR3 DNA sequence: TGTGCCAGCAGTTTTCCCCCAGGAGAGACCCAGTACTTC.

This clonotype has only a few counts. The chain employs TRBV6-1 and TRBJ1-6; D remains unclear. CDR1 is MNHNS, CDR2 SASEGT, per germline. The length of the CDR3 is 12 residues. Deletions cut 11 bases from V and 3 bases from J, with 8 bases between. CDR3 DNA sequence: TGTGCCTGTGAGGACTATAATTCACCCCTCCACTTT. This sequence encodes CACEDYNSPLHF.